This T cell receptor beta chain comes out of a study of PD-1 blockade in classical Hodgkin lymphoma. Study-wide findings and caveats: It was reported that newly diagnosed patients had less baseline TCR diversity than healthy donors. The causes of the repertoire differences, possibly disease activity or prior therapy, remain undefined.

Time point specified: newly diagnosed, previously untreated cHL patient sample. Untreated, newly diagnosed classical Hodgkin lymphoma PBMCs were comparators. A word on this clone: Its antigen is currently unknown.

Assay: immunoSEQ multiplex PCR; the TCRdb copy retains only in-frame clones and omits some. The sample records about 21,000 clones, 94% being singletons. The CDR3 runs to 16 residues. The germline V gene has CDR1 SGHTA and CDR2 FQGNSA. Trimming pared 1 base from V and 0 bases from J, leaving 13 bases between. The chain employs TRBV7-2 and TRBJ2-7; D is tentatively TRBD1 or TRBD2 (5 bases each). This TCR was recovered from a human donor with classical Hodgkin lymphoma. Sequenced: peripheral blood mononuclear cells (PBMCs). The CDR3 bases are TGTGCCAGCAGCTTAGGGCTATGGGGGAGCTCCTACGAGCAGTACTTC. It specifies CASSLGLWGSSYEQYF. Based on the CDR3 plus reference TRBV7-2 and TRBJ2-7, the full variable domain is GAGVSQSPSNKVTEKGKDVELRCDPISGHTALYWYRQSLGQGLEFLIYFQGNSAPDKSGLPSDRFSAERTGGSVSTLTIQRTQQEDSAVYLCASSLGLWGSSYEQYFGPGTRLTVT.